The TCR beta chain described here comes from a study of cytomegalovirus exposure and HLA in healthy donors. Method: immunoSEQ multiplex PCR; TCRdb's copy keeps in-frame clones and lacks some. The table includes some 72,000 clones, approximately 95% detected once. Broader study findings: Investigators reported under 200 TCR beta chains as tied to cytomegalovirus.

Of note for this clone: Antigen unknown.

This TCR was recovered from a man aged 18 to 29 in good health and CMV-seropositive. The specimen sequenced was PBMCs.

CDR3 coding DNA: TGTGCCAGCAGTGAAACCCAGGGATTGAACACTGAAGCTTTCTTT. It yields the protein CASSETQGLNTEAFF. V gene TRBV2 combines with J gene TRBJ1-1; tentative D call: TRBD1 (5 bases). Germline CDR1 reads SNHLY; CDR2 reads FYNNEI. V lost 2 bases and J lost 0, with 10 bases in between. This CDR3 has 15 residues.